Listed below are T cell receptor beta chains from one sample, sequenced in a study of CXCR3-negative and CXCR3-positive naive CD8 T cells. TCRdb reworked the 5' RACE reads into one entry per CDR3 protein, no DNA. The ten top clones account for roughly 0.27%, within a sample of around 160,000 distinct CDR3 sequences. Material for sequencing was naive CXCR3+ CD8+ T cells from blood. These receptors were taken from a human donor in good health. Some clones in this sample may be carry-over from other donors' samples. CDR3s include the opening cysteine and the closing phenylalanine or tryptophan. Each record gives: J gene, V gene, CDR3 protein.

J gene: TRBJ2-7; V gene: TRBV20-1; CDR3 protein: CSASRSGGASRHEQYF
J gene: TRBJ1-4; V gene: TRBV28; CDR3 protein: CASTLNPATNEKLFF
J gene: TRBJ2-7; V gene: TRBV3-1; CDR3 protein: CASSQEGLAGDYEQYF
J gene: TRBJ2-3; V gene: TRBV6-5; CDR3 protein: CASNQLAGSTDTQYF
J gene: TRBJ2-7; V gene: TRBV28; CDR3 protein: CASSFRFRAEAYEQYF
J gene: TRBJ2-1; V gene: TRBV5-1; CDR3 protein: CASSLVDARMDNEQFF
J gene: TRBJ2-2; V gene: TRBV28; CDR3 protein: CASSLLSYTGELFF
J gene: TRBJ2-3; V gene: TRBV28; CDR3 protein: CASSPLADIDTQYF
J gene: TRBJ2-1; V gene: TRBV3-1; CDR3 protein: CASSQESLVQQFF
J gene: TRBJ2-5; V gene: TRBV5-1; CDR3 protein: CASSSDRQGAGETQYF
J gene: TRBJ2-5; V gene: TRBV12-3/TRBV12-4; CDR3 protein: CASSPSGGKDHRTEYF
J gene: TRBJ2-1; V gene: TRBV9; CDR3 protein: CASSPPGGLNEQFF
J gene: TRBJ1-2; V gene: TRBV13; CDR3 protein: CASSPGTVRGYTF
J gene: TRBJ2-7; V gene: TRBV6-6; CDR3 protein: CASSHRDRVPGLYYEQYF
J gene: TRBJ1-1; V gene: TRBV5-1; CDR3 protein: CASSASGEALWTEAFF
J gene: TRBJ2-7; V gene: TRBV3-1; CDR3 protein: CASSPRDPPYEQYF
J gene: TRBJ1-5; V gene: TRBV12-3/TRBV12-4; CDR3 protein: CASSTMGTVSGQPQHF
J gene: TRBJ2-3; V gene: TRBV7-2; CDR3 protein: CASGGRAGGPPDTQYF
J gene: TRBJ2-7; V gene: TRBV20-1; CDR3 protein: CSARGQREAYEQYF
J gene: TRBJ1-4; V gene: TRBV4-1; CDR3 protein: CASSQDGEKLFF
J gene: TRBJ2-1; V gene: TRBV28; CDR3 protein: CASSLIGSSNEQFF
J gene: TRBJ2-7; V gene: TRBV29-1; CDR3 protein: CSVGSAGANHEQYF
J gene: TRBJ2-3; V gene: TRBV4-3; CDR3 protein: CASSQGWGTSGTDTQYF
J gene: TRBJ2-1; V gene: TRBV3-1; CDR3 protein: CASSQDAGRTFYNEQFF
J gene: TRBJ2-1; V gene: TRBV12-3/TRBV12-4; CDR3 protein: CASSGAGINEQFF
J gene: TRBJ1-5; V gene: TRBV4-1; CDR3 protein: CASSQQESTQPQHF
J gene: TRBJ1-1; V gene: TRBV13; CDR3 protein: CASSLTEVGARFTEAFF
J gene: TRBJ2-1; V gene: TRBV12-3/TRBV12-4; CDR3 protein: CASSPWTDYNEQFF
J gene: TRBJ2-1; V gene: TRBV9; CDR3 protein: CASSPSRGEQFF
J gene: TRBJ2-3; V gene: TRBV3-1; CDR3 protein: CASSRGTSADTQYF
J gene: TRBJ2-1; V gene: TRBV4-3; CDR3 protein: CASSQEPSSYNEQFF
J gene: TRBJ1-1; V gene: TRBV20-1; CDR3 protein: CSADQGDTEAFF
J gene: TRBJ1-1; V gene: TRBV7-2; CDR3 protein: CASSLAADLNTEAFF
J gene: TRBJ2-3; V gene: TRBV20-1; CDR3 protein: CSARAGRGGLDTQYF
J gene: TRBJ1-4; V gene: TRBV4-3; CDR3 protein: CASSQGTGTNEKLFF
J gene: TRBJ2-2; V gene: TRBV24-1; CDR3 protein: CAIGGDTGELFF
J gene: TRBJ2-3; V gene: TRBV13; CDR3 protein: CASSPRGTSSTDTQYF
J gene: TRBJ2-1; V gene: TRBV28; CDR3 protein: CASRRGTSGGGEQFF
J gene: TRBJ1-1; V gene: TRBV12-5; CDR3 protein: CASGPNQDSLNTEAFF
J gene: TRBJ2-1; V gene: TRBV7-9; CDR3 protein: CASSFPRGDYNEQFF
J gene: TRBJ2-1; V gene: TRBV6-2/TRBV6-3; CDR3 protein: CASSYLGAYNEQFF
J gene: TRBJ2-1; V gene: TRBV5-1; CDR3 protein: CASRDPQGAYNEQFF
J gene: TRBJ2-7; V gene: TRBV5-1; CDR3 protein: CASSWTSGDTYEQYF
J gene: TRBJ1-1; V gene: TRBV29-1; CDR3 protein: CSVVRALRELEAFF
J gene: TRBJ2-5; V gene: TRBV7-9; CDR3 protein: CASSPGVRDRGPEETQYF
J gene: TRBJ2-3; V gene: TRBV5-1; CDR3 protein: CASSLEAGGPTDTQYF
J gene: TRBJ2-3; V gene: TRBV7-2; CDR3 protein: CASSLLAGASTDTQYF
J gene: TRBJ2-1; V gene: TRBV12-3/TRBV12-4; CDR3 protein: CASSFGANEQFF
J gene: TRBJ1-2; V gene: TRBV2; CDR3 protein: CASTKSHSPYGYTF
J gene: TRBJ2-2; V gene: TRBV7-8; CDR3 protein: CASEPLPPTGGTGELFF
J gene: TRBJ2-1; V gene: TRBV12-3/TRBV12-4; CDR3 protein: CASSLVGAPGFF
J gene: TRBJ2-7; V gene: TRBV29-1; CDR3 protein: CSVASGDYEQYF
J gene: TRBJ1-5; V gene: TRBV20-1; CDR3 protein: CSARGQASNQPQHF
J gene: TRBJ2-1; V gene: TRBV4-3; CDR3 protein: CASSQEQRGGPVNEQFF